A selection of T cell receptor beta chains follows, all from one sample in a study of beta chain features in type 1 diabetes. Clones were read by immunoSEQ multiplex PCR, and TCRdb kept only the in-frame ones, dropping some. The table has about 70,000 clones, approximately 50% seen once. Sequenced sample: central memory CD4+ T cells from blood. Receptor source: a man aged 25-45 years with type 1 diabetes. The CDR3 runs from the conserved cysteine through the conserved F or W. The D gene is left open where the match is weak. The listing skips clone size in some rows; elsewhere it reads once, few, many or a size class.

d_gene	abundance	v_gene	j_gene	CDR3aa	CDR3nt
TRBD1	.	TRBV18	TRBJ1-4	CASSPPGQFNEKLFF	TGTGCCAGCTCACCACCGGGACAGTTTAATGAAAAACTGTTTTTT
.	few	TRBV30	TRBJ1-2	CAWSGQGYLGYTF	TGTGCCTGGAGTGGGCAGGGGTATCTCGGCTACACCTTC
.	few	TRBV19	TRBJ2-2	CASSKQGIRNTGELFF	TGTGCCAGTAGTAAACAGGGAATAAGGAACACCGGGGAGCTGTTTTTT
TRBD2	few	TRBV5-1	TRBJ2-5	CASSWGTSGGIQETQYF	TGCGCCAGCAGCTGGGGGACTAGCGGGGGGATCCAAGAGACCCAGTACTTC
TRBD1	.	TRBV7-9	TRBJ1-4	CASSRDRGPVQGEKLFF	TGTGCCAGCAGCCGGGACAGGGGGCCGGTACAGGGGGAAAAACTGTTTTTT
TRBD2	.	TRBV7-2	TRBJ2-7	CASSPRLAGGRNEQYF	TGTGCCAGCAGCCCCCGACTAGCGGGAGGTCGCAACGAGCAGTACTTC
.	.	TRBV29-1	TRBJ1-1	CSVLRGKTEAFF	TGCAGCGTTTTAAGAGGGAAGACTGAAGCTTTCTTT
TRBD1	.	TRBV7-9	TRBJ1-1	CASRLQGASTEAFF	TGTGCCAGCAGATTACAGGGGGCGAGCACTGAAGCTTTCTTT
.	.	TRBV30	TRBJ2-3	CAWSLGGLSADTQYF	TGTGCCTGGAGCCTCGGGGGGCTCAGCGCAGATACGCAGTATTTT
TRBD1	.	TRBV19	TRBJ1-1	CASRTRGANTEAFF	TGTGCCAGTAGAACCAGGGGGGCGAACACTGAAGCTTTCTTT
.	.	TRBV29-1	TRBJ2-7	CSVLIMPQSYEQYF	TGCAGCGTCCTGATCATGCCACAGTCCTACGAGCAGTACTTC
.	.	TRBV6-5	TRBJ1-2	CASSLRANYGYTF	TGTGCCAGCAGCCTACGAGCCAACTATGGCTACACCTTC
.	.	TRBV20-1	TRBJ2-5	CSARVKETQYF	TGCAGTGCGAGAGTAAAAGAGACCCAGTACTTC
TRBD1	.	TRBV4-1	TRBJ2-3	CASSLQGILTDTQYF	TGCGCCAGCAGCCTACAGGGGATACTCACAGATACGCAGTATTTT
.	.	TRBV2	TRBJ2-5	CASLTPNQETQYF	TGTGCCAGCCTTACACCCAACCAGGAGACCCAGTACTTC
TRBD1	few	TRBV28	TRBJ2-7	CASSSHGQGKPYEQYF	TGTGCCAGCAGTTCTCATGGACAGGGTAAACCTTACGAGCAGTACTTC
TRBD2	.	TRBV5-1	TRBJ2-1	CASSLGLAEPYNEQFF	TGCGCCAGCAGCCTGGGACTAGCGGAGCCGTACAATGAGCAGTTCTTC
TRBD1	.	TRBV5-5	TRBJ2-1	CASSKARGSSFNNEQFF	TGTGCCAGCAGCAAAGCCAGGGGGTCAAGTTTCAACAATGAGCAGTTCTTC